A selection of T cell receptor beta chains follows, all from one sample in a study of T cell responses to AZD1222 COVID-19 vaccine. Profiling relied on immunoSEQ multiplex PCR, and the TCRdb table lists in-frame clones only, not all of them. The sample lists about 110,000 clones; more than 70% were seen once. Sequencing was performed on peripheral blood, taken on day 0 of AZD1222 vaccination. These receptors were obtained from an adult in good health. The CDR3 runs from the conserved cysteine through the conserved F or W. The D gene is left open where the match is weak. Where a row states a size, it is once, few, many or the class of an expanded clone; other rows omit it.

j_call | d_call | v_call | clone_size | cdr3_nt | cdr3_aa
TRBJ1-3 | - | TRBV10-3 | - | TGTGCCATCAGGGACAGCCACTCTGGAAACACCATATATTTT | CAIRDSHSGNTIYF
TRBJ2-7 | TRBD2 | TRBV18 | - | TGTGCCAGCTCACTTGGGACTAGCGGGGAGCAGTACTTC | CASSLGTSGEQYF
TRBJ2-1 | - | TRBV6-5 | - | TGTGCCAGCAGTCGCGGGGGCGCTGTATGGGATGAGCAGTTCTTC | CASSRGGAVWDEQFF
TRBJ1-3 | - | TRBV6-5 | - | TGTGCCAGCATCGGGACATTTGGAAACACCATATATTTT | CASIGTFGNTIYF
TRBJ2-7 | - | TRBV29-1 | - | TGCAGCGGTGGTCTAGGCGGAACCTACGAGCAGTACTTC | CSGGLGGTYEQYF
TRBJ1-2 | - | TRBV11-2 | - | TGTGCCAGCAGCTCCCCCTTCATGGTGTCGGGACGGAAAAACTATGGCTACACCTTC | CASSSPFMVSGRKNYGYTF
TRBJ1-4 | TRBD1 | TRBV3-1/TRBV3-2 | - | TGTGCCAGCAGCCAAGACCCGGGACAGGGGAATGAAAAACTGTTTTTT | CASSQDPGQGNEKLFF
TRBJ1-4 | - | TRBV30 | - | TGTGCCTGGAGTGCGGGGATCGGGCATGAAAAACTGTTTTTT | CAWSAGIGHEKLFF
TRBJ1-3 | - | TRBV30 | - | TGTGCCTGGAACTCAGGAAACTCTGGAAACACCATATATTTT | CAWNSGNSGNTIYF
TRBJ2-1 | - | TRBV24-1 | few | TGTGCCACCAGTGATTCCAGGACGACCCACAATGAGCAGTTCTTC | CATSDSRTTHNEQFF
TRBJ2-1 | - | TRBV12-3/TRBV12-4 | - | TGTGCCAGCAGTACAGACCGTCAGTTCTTC | CASSTDRQFF
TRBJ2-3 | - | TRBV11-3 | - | TGTGCCACCTCGTCGGTTGTCACAGATACGCAGTATTTT | CATSSVVTDTQYF
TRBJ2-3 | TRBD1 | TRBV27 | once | TGTGCCAGCAGACTAACAGACAGGGTATTT | CASRLTDRVF
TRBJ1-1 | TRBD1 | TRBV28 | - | TGTGCCAGCAGTTGGGACAGAAACACTGAAGCTTTCTTT | CASSWDRNTEAFF
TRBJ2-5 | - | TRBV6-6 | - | TGTGCCAGCAGTTACTCGATCTCCTTCGTCGGGACCCAGTACTTC | CASSYSISFVGTQYF
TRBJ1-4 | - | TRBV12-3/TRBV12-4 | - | TGTGCCAGCGGGGACCAGGGACGAGAAAAACTGTTTTTT | CASGDQGREKLFF
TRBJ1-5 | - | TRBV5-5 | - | TGTGCCAGCAGCCCCAACAATCAGCCCCAGCATTTT | CASSPNNQPQHF
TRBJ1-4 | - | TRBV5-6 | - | TGTGCCAGCAGCCGGGTCGGGCAGGGTCGGCGGTTAGGGGAAAAACTGTTTTTT | CASSRVGQGRRLGEKLFF
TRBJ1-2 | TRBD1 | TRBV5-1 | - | TGCGCCAGCAGCTCGAACGACAGGGTAGACGGCTACACCTTC | CASSSNDRVDGYTF
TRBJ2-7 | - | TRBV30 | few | TGTGCCTGGAGGCCTAAAGGCCGGGGCGGAGGGTCCTACGAGCAGTACTTC | CAWRPKGRGGGSYEQYF
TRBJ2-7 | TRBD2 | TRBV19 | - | TGTGCCAGTAAAGCGGGGGGGACCCCCGACGAGCAGTACTTC | CASKAGGTPDEQYF
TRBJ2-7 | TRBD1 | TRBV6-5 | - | TGTGCCAGCAGTTACGGGGGACAGGGGGCCTACGAGCAGTACTTC | CASSYGGQGAYEQYF
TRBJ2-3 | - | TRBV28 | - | TGTGCCAACAGGCGGGGAAGCACAGATACGCAGTATTTT | CANRRGSTDTQYF
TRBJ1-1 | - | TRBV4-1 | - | TGCGCCACCCCTTACGACGCGACTGAAGCTTTCTTT | CATPYDATEAFF
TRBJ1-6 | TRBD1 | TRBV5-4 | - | TGTGCCAGCAGCGGGGCGACAGGGGCGATACTATCCTCACCCCTCCACTTT | CASSGATGAILSSPLHF
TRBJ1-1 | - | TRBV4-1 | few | TGCGCCAGCAGCCAAGTATCAGGGACATTGATCATGAACACTGAAGCTTTCTTT | CASSQVSGTLIMNTEAFF
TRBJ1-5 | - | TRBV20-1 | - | TGCAGTGCTAGTGGAGGGGGGGGTAGGAGCAATCAGCCCCAGCATTTT | CSASGGGGRSNQPQHF
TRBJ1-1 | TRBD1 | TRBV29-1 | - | TGCAGCGTAGAAACAGGGGGTGCTTTCTTT | CSVETGGAFF
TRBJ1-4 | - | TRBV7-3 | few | TGTGCCAGCAGCTTTCCCCCTGAAAAACTGTTTTTT | CASSFPPEKLFF
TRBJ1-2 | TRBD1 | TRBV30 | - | TGTGCCTGGAGGAGACAGGGGGCCGGAGGCTACACCTTC | CAWRRQGAGGYTF
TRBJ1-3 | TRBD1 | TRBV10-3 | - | TGTGCCATCAGTGGGGACAGGGCAGGAAACACCATATATTTT | CAISGDRAGNTIYF
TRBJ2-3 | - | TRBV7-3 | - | TGTGCCAGCAGCTTACAGGGCCCTAGCACAGATACGCAGTATTTT | CASSLQGPSTDTQYF
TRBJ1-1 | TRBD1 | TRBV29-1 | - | TGCAGCGTCGCAAGACAGGGTTACACTGAAGCTTTCTTT | CSVARQGYTEAFF
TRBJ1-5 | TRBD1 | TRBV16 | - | TGTGCCAGCAGCCATGGACAGGATTATCAGCCCCAGCATTTT | CASSHGQDYQPQHF
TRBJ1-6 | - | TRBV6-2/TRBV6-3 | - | TGTGCCGGCAGCACTAATTCACCCCTCCACTTT | CAGSTNSPLHF
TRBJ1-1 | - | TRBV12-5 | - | TGTGCTAGTGGGAACAGCTGGGAAGCTTTCTTT | CASGNSWEAFF
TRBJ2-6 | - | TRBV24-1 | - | TGTGCCACCAGTGGACAGGTACGCTCTGGGGCCAACGTCCTGACTTTC | CATSGQVRSGANVLTF
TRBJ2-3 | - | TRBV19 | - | TGTGCCAGTAGTAGGGGACGTCTCTCAGATACGCAGTACTTT | CASSRGRLSDTQYF
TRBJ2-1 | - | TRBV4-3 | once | TGCGCCAGCAGCCAAGATACAGGGCTCGATTACGGGCAGTTCTTC | CASSQDTGLDYGQFF